The 3 T cell receptor beta chains presented below share a single source sample, sequenced in a study of cytomegalovirus exposure and HLA in healthy donors listed by TCRdb under 2017. The method was the immunoSEQ multiplex PCR assay. A mixture of 60 forward primers for TCR Vbeta segments and 13 reverse primers for TCR Jbeta segments was used in the multiplex PCR. Not all clones reach the TCRdb copy of this immuneACCESS table, which keeps in-frame sequences only. Checked studies attribute under half of the gap to unresolved V genes and leave the rest unexplained. Present in this sample are more than 95,000 clones, 80% of which were seen just once. 8.9% of the sample belongs to the ten largest clones. The source material was PBMCs. The origin of the receptors is a man aged 30 to 45 in good health and CMV-seropositive.

Concerning this clone itself: The junction departs from germline at one end; a sequencing error may be responsible. This chain connects TRBV20-1 to TRBJ1-2, with unresolved D. Looked up from germline, CDR1 is DFQATT and CDR2 is SNEGSKA (reference sequence). This CDR3 contains 8 residues. The chain's CDR3 is CSVGGGVF. CDR3 in DNA: TGCAGTGTAGGAGGCGGGGTCTTC.

This chain joins TRBV7-3 and TRBJ2-7; the match to TRBD2 covers 9 bases. Germline-derived CDR1 and CDR2 are SGHTA and FQGTGA. With V trimmed by 2 bases and J by 1 base, 3 bases remained unmatched. CDR3 length equals 15 residues. In DNA form, the CDR3 reads TGTGCCAGCAGCTTAGTAGCGGGGGCTTCCTACGAGCAGTACTTC. Amino acids: CASSLVAGASYEQYF.

This rearrangement joins TRBV7-8 to TRBJ1-5, with D unresolved. CDR3 size: 14 residues. The V end was cut by 5 bases, the J end by 1 base, with 9 bases between. Germline V gene sequence: CDR1 SGHVS, CDR2 FQNEAQ. The CDR3 DNA sequence: TGTGCCAGCAGCGCAGGAAGAAGCAATCAGCCCCAGCATTTT. Residues: CASSAGRSNQPQHF.